This TCR beta chain comes out of a study of metastatic and nonmetastatic thyroid tumors. Until they underwent thyroid surgery, no patient had received any treatment. The study, taken as a whole, reports: Within blood and tumor, benign nodules reportedly had significantly lower TCR beta diversity than malignant thyroid tumors did.

Per the authors' pipeline: Between-group CDR3 differences, defined by clinicopathological status, yielded a distant-metastasis classifier for papillary thyroid cancer. TCRdb reanalyzed the PCR reads via MiXCR. In this record, the V and J calls reflect TCRdb's handling and not the investigators' own analysis. The sample carries 40,000 or so clones, 20% to 30% recorded once. This clone was seen just once. Antigen: not known. V lost 2 bases and J 5 bases, leaving 12 bases between the germline ends. The germline V gene encodes CDR1 SGHAT and CDR2 FQNNGV. The CDR3 runs 15 residues. The specimen was blood. The clonotype comes from a female donor with papillary thyroid cancer or a benign thyroid nodule (not recorded which). Some clones in this sample may be carry-over from other donors' samples. The chain carries TRBV11-2 and TRBJ2-2; D remains ambiguous. CDR3 DNA: TGTGCCAGCAGCTTAAACCTCGGTCCAACCGGGGAGCTGTTTTTT. This gives the protein CASSLNLGPTGELFF.